The clone carrying this TCR beta chain was counted a few times. Antigen unknown. The authors obtained over 95% purity in all sorted populations. These data are taken from a study of beta chain features in type 1 diabetes. Whole-study context: No age, gender or cell yield differences were seen between patients and healthy donors. Whole-study findings and limits: The naive, central memory and Treg TCRB repertoires of patients appeared to be more similar to one another than those of healthy donors.

CDR1 and CDR2 from the germline V gene are MDHEN and SYDVKM. The CDR3 runs 16 residues. Trimming shortened V by 4 bases and J by 0 bases, and 13 bases separated the two germline ends. Sequencing targeted expressed TCRB transcripts, as all isolated RNA had been reverse transcribed. Only in-frame clones appear in the TCRdb table, and some are missing; sequencing was by immunoSEQ multiplex PCR. The data contain 140,000 or so clones, 10% of them singletons. Sequenced sample: naive CD4+ T cells from blood. The chain recombines TRBV28 with TRBJ1-3; the D is unclear. This TCR was recovered from a man younger than 35 in good health. The CDR3 DNA is TGTGCCAGCAGTTCTCCAGGCAGCAGCTCTGGAAACACCATATATTTT. Protein sequence: CASSSPGSSSGNTIYF.